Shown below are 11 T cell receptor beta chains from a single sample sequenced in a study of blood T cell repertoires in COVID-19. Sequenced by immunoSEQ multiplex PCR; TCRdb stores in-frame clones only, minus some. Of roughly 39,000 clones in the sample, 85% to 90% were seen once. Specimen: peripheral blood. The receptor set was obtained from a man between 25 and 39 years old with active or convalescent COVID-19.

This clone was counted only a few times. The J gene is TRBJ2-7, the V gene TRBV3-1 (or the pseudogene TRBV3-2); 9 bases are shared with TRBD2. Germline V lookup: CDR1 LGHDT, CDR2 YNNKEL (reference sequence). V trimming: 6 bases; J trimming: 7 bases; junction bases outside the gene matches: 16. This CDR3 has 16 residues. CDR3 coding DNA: TGTGCCAGCAGTCCCCCCGCGCCGCGGGGGGGCAAGGAGCAGTACTTC. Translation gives CASSPPAPRGGKEQYF.

The CDR3 sequence: CASSSFSGVTGEQFF. CDR3 nucleotides: TGTGCCAGCAGCTCCTTTTCAGGGGTTACAGGTGAGCAGTTCTTC. The gene calls are TRBV3-1 (or the pseudogene TRBV3-2) and TRBJ2-1; possibly TRBD1 for D (6 bases). Germline CDR1 is LGHDT and CDR2 is YNNKEL (reference sequence). V was trimmed by 5 bases and J by 9 bases, leaving 20 bases between them. The CDR3 loop spans 15 amino acids.

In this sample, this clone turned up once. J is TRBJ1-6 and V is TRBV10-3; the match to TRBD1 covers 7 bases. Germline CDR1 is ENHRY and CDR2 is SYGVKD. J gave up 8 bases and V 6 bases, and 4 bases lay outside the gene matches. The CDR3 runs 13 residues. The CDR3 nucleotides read TGTGCCATCAGGGATACAGGGGATTCACCCCTCCACTTT. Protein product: CAIRDTGDSPLHF.

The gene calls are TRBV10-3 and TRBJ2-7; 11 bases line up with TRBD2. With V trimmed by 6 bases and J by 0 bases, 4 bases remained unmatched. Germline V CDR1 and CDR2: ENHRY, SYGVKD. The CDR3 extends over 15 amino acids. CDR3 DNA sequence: TGTGCCATCAGGGATACTAGCGGGAGCTCCTACGAGCAGTACTTC. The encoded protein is CAIRDTSGSSYEQYF.

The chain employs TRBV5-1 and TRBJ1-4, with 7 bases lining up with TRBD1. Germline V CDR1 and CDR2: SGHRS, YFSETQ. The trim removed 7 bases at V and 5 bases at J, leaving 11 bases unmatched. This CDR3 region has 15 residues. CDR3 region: CASRGETGKNEKLFF. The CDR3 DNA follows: TGCGCCAGCCGGGGTGAGACAGGGAAAAATGAAAAACTGTTTTTT.

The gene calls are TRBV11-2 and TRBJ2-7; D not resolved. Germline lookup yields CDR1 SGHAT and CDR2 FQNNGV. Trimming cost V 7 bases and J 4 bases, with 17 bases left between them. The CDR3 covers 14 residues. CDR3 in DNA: TGTGCCAGCACCCCCTCGGGTTCGAGGTACGAGCAGTACTTC. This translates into CASTPSGSRYEQYF.

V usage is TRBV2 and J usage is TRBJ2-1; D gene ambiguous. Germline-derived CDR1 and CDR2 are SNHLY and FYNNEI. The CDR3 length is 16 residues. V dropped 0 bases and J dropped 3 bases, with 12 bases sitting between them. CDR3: CASSEAGRRSYNEQFF. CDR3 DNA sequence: TGTGCCAGCAGTGAAGCGGGTCGGAGAAGCTACAATGAGCAGTTCTTC.

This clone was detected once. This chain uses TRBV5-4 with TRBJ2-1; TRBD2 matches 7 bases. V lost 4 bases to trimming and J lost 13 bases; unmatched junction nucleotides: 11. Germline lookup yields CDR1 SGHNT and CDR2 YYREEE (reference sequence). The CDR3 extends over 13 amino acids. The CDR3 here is CASSPGTNDHQFF. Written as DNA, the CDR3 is TGTGCCAGCAGCCCCGGGACTAACGATCATCAGTTCTTC.

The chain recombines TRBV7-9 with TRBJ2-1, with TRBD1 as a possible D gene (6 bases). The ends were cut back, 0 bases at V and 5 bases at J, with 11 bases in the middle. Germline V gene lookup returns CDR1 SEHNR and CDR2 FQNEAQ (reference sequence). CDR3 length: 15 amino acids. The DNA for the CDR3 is TGTGCCAGCAGCTTAGCGCAGGGGATGAACAATGAGCAGTTCTTC. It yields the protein CASSLAQGMNNEQFF.

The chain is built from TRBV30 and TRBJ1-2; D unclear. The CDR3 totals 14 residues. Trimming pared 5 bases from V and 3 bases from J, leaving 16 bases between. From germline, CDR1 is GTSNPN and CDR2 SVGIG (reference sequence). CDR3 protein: CAWGGPELYYGYTF. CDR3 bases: TGTGCCTGGGGTGGGCCCGAATTATACTATGGCTACACCTTC.

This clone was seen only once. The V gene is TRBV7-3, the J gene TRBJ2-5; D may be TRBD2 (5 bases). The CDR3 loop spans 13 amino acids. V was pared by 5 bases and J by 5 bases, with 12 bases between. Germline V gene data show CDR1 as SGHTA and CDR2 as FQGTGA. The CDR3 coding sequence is TGTGCCAGCAGCCCCTCCCAGCGGGAGACCCAGTACTTC. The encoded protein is CASSPSQRETQYF.